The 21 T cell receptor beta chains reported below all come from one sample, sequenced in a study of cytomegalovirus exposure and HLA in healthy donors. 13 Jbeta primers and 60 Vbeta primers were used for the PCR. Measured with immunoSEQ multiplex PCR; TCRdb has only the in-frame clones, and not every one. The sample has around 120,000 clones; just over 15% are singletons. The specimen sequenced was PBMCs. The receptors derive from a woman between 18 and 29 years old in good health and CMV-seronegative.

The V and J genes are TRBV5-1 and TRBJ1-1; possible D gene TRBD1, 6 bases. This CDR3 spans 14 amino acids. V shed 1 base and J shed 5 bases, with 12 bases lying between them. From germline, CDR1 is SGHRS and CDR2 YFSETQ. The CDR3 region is CASSLQGLGTEAFF. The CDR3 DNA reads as TGCGCCAGCAGCTTGCAGGGGTTGGGGACTGAAGCTTTCTTT.

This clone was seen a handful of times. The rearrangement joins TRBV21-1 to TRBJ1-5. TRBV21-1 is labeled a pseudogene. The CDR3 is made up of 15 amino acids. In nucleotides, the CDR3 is TGTGCCAGCAGCAAAGCCCCGGGGAGCAATCAGCCCCAGCATTTT. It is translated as CASSKAPGSNQPQHF.

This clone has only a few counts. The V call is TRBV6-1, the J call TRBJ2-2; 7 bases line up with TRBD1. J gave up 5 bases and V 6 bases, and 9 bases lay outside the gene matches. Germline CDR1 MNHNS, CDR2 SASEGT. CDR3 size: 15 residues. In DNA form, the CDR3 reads TGTGCCAGCAGCCGACAGGGTGGGGGAACCGGGGAGCTGTTTTTT. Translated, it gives CASSRQGGGTGELFF.

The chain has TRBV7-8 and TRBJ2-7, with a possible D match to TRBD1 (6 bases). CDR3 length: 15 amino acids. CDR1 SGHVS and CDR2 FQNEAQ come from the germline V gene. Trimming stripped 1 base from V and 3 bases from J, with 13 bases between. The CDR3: CASSLVPQGIYEQYF. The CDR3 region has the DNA TGTGCCAGCAGCTTAGTCCCACAGGGTATCTACGAGCAGTACTTC.

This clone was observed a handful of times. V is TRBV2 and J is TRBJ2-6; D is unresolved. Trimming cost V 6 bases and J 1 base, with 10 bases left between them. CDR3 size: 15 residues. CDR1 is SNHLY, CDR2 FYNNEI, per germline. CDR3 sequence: CASRNSPSGANVLTF. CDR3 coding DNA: TGTGCCAGCAGAAACAGTCCGTCTGGGGCCAACGTCCTGACTTTC. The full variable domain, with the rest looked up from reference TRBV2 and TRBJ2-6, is EPEVTQTPSHQVTQMGQEVILRCVPISNHLYFYWYRQILGQKVEFLVSFYNNEISEKSEIFDDQFSVERPDGSNFTLKIRSTKLEDSAMYFCASRNSPSGANVLTFGAGSRLTVL.

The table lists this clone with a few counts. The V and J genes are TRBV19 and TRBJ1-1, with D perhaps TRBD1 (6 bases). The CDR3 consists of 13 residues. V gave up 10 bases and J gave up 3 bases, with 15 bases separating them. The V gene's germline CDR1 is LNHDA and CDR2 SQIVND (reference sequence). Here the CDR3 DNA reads TGTGCCACCTCCGGACAGTCGGACACTGAAGCTTTCTTT. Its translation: CATSGQSDTEAFF.

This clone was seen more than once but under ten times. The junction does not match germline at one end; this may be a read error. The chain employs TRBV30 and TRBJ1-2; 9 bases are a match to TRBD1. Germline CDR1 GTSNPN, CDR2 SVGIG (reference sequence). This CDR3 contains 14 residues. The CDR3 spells CARSGIGQGTFYSF. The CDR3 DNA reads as TGTGCCCGGAGCGGAATAGGACAGGGGACTTTCTACTCCTTC.

The CDR3, as DNA: TGCGCCAGCAGCCAAGTCGGGGCAGATACGCAGTATTTT. Its protein is CASSQVGADTQYF. The rearrangement links TRBV4-3 to TRBJ2-3; D is perhaps TRBD2 (5 bases). The CDR3 has 13 amino acids. Trimming shortened V by 1 base and J by 4 bases, and 6 bases separated the two germline ends. CDR1 and CDR2 (germline): LGHNA, YSLEER.

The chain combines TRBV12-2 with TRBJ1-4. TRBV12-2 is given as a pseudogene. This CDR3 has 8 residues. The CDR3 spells CAGRLCYF. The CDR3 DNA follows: TGTGCAGGTCGCTTGTGTTATTTT.

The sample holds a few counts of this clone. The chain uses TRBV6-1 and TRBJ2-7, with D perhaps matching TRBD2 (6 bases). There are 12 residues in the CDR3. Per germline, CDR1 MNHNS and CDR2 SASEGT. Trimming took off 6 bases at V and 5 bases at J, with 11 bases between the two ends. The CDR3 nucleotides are TGTGCCAGCAGGGACTATTTAAACGAGCAGTACTTC. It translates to CASRDYLNEQYF.

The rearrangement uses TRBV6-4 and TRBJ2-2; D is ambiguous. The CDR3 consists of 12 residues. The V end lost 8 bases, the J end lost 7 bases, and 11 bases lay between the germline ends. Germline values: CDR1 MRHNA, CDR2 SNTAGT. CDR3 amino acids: CASDEQDGELFF. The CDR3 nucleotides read TGTGCCAGCGATGAGCAGGACGGGGAGCTGTTTTTT.

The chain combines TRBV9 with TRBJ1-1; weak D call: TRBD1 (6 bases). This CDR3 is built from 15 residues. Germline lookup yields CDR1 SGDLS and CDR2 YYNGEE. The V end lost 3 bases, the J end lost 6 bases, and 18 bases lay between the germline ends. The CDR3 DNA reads TGTGCCAGCAGCGCCGGCCCCCGGGGGGCGGCTGAAGCTTTCTTT. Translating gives CASSAGPRGAAEAFF.

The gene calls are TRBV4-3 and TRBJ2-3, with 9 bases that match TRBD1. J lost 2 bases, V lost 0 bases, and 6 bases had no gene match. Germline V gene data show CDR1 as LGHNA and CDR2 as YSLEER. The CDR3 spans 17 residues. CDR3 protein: CASSQDLSQGATDTQYF. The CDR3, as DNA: TGCGCCAGCAGCCAAGATCTTTCACAGGGGGCCACAGATACGCAGTATTTT.

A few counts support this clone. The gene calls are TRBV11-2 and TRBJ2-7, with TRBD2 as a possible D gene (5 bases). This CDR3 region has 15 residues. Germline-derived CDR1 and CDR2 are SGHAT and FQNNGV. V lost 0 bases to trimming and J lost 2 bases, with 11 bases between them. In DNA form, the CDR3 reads TGTGCCAGCAGCTTAGAGGGTCTAGCAACCTACGAGCAGTACTTC. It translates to CASSLEGLATYEQYF.

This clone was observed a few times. CDR3 sequence reads: CASSEGPQQPQHF. The DNA of the CDR3 is TGCGCCAGCAGTGAGGGGCCCCAACAGCCCCAGCATTTT. The rearrangement joins TRBV10-1 to TRBJ1-5; D remains ambiguous. The CDR3 contains 13 residues. Germline values: CDR1 WNHNN, CDR2 SYGVQD (reference sequence). V was shortened by 2 bases and J by 7 bases, with 9 bases between the two germline ends.

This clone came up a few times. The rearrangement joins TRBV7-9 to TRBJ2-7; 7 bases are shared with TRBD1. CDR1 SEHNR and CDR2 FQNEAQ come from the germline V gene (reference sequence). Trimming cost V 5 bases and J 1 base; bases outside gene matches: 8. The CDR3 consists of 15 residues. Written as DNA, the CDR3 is TGTGCCAGCAGCCCTACAGGGGCCATGTCCTACGAGCAGTACTTC. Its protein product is CASSPTGAMSYEQYF. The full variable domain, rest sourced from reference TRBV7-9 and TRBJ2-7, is DTGVSQNPRHKITKRGQNVTFRCDPISEHNRLYWYRQTLGQGPEFLTYFQNEAQLEKSRLLSDRFSAERPKGSFSTLEIQRTEQGDSAMYLCASSPTGAMSYEQYFGPGTRLTVT.

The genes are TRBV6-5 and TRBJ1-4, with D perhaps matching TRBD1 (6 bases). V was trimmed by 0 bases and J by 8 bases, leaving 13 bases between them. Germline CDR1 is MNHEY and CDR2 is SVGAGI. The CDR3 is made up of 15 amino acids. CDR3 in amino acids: CASSYSRGGSEKLFF. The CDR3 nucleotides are TGTGCCAGCAGTTACTCGAGAGGGGGAAGCGAAAAACTGTTTTTT.

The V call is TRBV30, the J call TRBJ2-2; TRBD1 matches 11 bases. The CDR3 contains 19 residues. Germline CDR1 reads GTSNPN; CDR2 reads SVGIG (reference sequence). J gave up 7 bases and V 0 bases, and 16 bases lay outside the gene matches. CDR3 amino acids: CAWSVNWGTPGQGVGELFF. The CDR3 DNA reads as TGTGCCTGGAGTGTAAACTGGGGAACACCGGGACAGGGGGTCGGGGAGCTGTTTTTT.

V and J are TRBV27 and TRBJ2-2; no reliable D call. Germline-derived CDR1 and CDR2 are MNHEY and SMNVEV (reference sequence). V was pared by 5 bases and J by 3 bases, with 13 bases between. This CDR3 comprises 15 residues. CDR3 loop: CASSPRTEYTGELFF. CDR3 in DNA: TGTGCCAGCAGTCCAAGAACGGAGTACACCGGGGAGCTGTTTTTT.

This CDR3 is CASSLTGATNEKLFF. DNA for the CDR3: TGTGCCAGCAGCTTAACAGGGGCAACTAATGAAAAACTGTTTTTT. V and J are TRBV7-3 and TRBJ1-4, with D perhaps TRBD1 (5 bases). Trimming stripped 0 bases from V and 0 bases from J, with 5 bases between. Germline V CDR1 and CDR2: SGHTA, FQGTGA. The CDR3 consists of 15 residues.

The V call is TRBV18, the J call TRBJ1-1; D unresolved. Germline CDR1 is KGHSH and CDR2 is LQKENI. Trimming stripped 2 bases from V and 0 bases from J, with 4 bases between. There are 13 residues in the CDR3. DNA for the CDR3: TGTGCCAGCTCACCAGCGTTGAACACTGAAGCTTTCTTT. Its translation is CASSPALNTEAFF.